Given below is one TCR beta chain in context. No antigen is known for it. Primers for the PCR totalled 60 Vbeta and 13 Jbeta. The table came from immunoSEQ multiplex PCR; TCRdb's copy has only in-frame clones and leaves some out. The listing contains about 150,000 clones. The data are from a study of cytomegalovirus exposure and HLA in healthy donors. V was shortened by 7 bases and J by 1 base, with 20 bases between the two germline ends. Germline lookup yields CDR1 SNHLY and CDR2 FYNNEI. The CDR3 extends over 18 amino acids. Study-level points and caveats: According to a later analysis, donors in an Asian-associated ancestry cluster reportedly had fewer N-insertions than the 666-donor mean. The investigators catalogued some 160 TCR beta chains as cytomegalovirus-associated. For most TCR beta V segments, an earlier analysis put the productive rate at about 87% or about 30% of the time. TCR beta V- and J-gene trimming, according to a later analysis, was linked to a missense DCLRE1C variant.

The TCR was taken from a woman in her forties or fifties in good health and CMV-seronegative. The chain links TRBV2 to TRBJ2-6, with a possible D match to TRBD2 (7 bases). The sample comprised PBMCs. This chain's CDR3 is CASKGTGGMSSGANVLTF. Here the CDR3 DNA reads TGTGCCAGCAAAGGAACGGGGGGCATGTCTTCTGGGGCCAACGTCCTGACTTTC.